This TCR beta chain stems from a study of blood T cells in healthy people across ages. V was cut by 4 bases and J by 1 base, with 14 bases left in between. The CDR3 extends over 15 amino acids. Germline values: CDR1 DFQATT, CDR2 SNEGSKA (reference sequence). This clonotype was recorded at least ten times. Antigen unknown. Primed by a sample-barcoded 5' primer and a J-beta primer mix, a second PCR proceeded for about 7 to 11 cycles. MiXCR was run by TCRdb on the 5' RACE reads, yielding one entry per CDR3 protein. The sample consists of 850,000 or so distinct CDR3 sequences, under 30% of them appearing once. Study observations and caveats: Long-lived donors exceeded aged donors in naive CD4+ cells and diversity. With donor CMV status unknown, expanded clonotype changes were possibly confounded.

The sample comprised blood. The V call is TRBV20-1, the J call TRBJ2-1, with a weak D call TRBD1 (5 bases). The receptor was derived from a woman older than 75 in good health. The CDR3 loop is CSATYSRTSYNEQFF. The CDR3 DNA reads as TGCAGTGCTACCTACTCCAGGACATCCTACAATGAGCAGTTCTTC.